The source of this T cell receptor beta chain is a study of healthy donors' naive CD4 and CD8 T cells (dated by TCRdb to the mid-2010s). Regarding the research as a whole: Donor selection covered three age groups (20-25, 40-50 and 60-70 years) with over 5 people in each, and the resulting cohort had a mean age of almost 45 and was half female. Peripheral blood mononuclear cells were obtained from 18 unrelated, healthy individuals. For TCR alpha, a new primer set was designed to cover all functional IMGT alpha gene variants, and the remainder of the protocol was kept the same as the beta-chain workflow. The donors were HLA-typed by sequencing at HLA-A, -B, -C, -DRB1, -DQB1 and -DPB1, using the SBTexcellerator protocol, an ABI3130xl analyzer and SBTengine software. To examine how TCR variation is linked to lineage commitment, the study sequenced rearranged TCR alpha and beta chains from naive CD4+ and CD8+ T cells. What the work shows at the level of the full study, not this receptor alone: In both chains, CD4+ lineage was associated with a positively charged CDR3 and CD8+ lineage with a negatively charged CDR3. Reportedly, most V and J gene segments showed bias between naive CD4+ and CD8+ cells, and this bias held consistently across donors regardless of HLA genotype. Because alpha and beta chains were sequenced in bulk and could not be paired, combined chain effects were not evaluated. V genes, J genes and CDR3 charge together appeared to explain around 13% of CD4/CD8 propensity variance, in a largely additive manner. Possible repertoire bias from homeostatic proliferation of naive T cells was not directly addressed.

This clonotype was detected only a few times. Its target antigen remains unknown. Per-nucleotide qualities are absent, and no much larger clonotype sits a single base away. For sequencing, a 454 GS FLX Titanium was employed. A previously published linear amplification protocol was used to construct TCR libraries from about 0.45 ug of total RNA. Sequencing was performed on the Roche/454 Genome Sequencer with Titanium chemistry. In the original analysis: From about five of the healthy donors, a total of roughly 80,000 rearranged TCR alpha transcripts were sequenced. Unique TCR clonotypes were defined by the CDR3 junction under IMGT nomenclature, and duplicate transcripts were removed. Using logistic regression in R 2.13.0, the researchers modeled CD4 versus CD8 status as a function of V and J genes, with an adjustment for donor effects and a Bonferroni correction for multiple testing. TCRdb reran the public reads through fastp at Q25 and MiXCR, keeping productive beta chains. Identical CDR3 proteins give one entry, which carries the most common genes and DNA. Here the V and J calls rest on TCRdb's processing, not on the authors' analysis. The sample table contains roughly 200,000 distinct CDR3 sequences; only one count was recorded for around three quarters of them. The ten largest clones capture 2% to 2.5% of the sample.

Cells with a CD4+CD8-CD45RO-CD45RA+ profile were isolated by FACS and defined as naive CD4+ T cells, and those with a CD8+CD4-CD45RA+CD27bright profile were defined as naive CD8+ T cells. Antibodies against CD4 (RPA-T4), CD8 (SK1), CD27 (O323), CD45RA (HI100) and CD45RO (UCHL1) were used for sorting. According to the germline V gene (reference sequence), CDR1 reads SGHNT and CDR2 reads YYREEE. V ends up 4 bases short and J 3 bases short, with an unmatched junction base count of 9. From cysteine to phenylalanine, the CDR3 is 16 amino acids long. Just CDR3 DNA is preserved here, 48 bases in frame from base 1.

This receptor chain uses TRBV5-4 and TRBJ2-3; TRBD1 lines up with 9 middle nucleotides. Sequencing used naive CD4+ and CD8+ T cells sorted from blood, pooled from several donors. In light of the paper, this sample's cell subset or site label describes: FACS-sorted naive CD4+ (CD45RO-CD45RA+) and naive CD8+ (CD45RA+CD27bright) T cells. This TCR came from a pool of human donors in good health; the sample pools cells from several healthy donors. The CDR3 corresponds to CASSPRTGVGTDTQYF. At the DNA level, the sequence is TGTGCCAGCAGCCCTCGGACAGGGGTGGGGACAGATACGCAGTATTTT. With all but the CDR3 taken from the reference TRBV5-4 and TRBJ2-3 genes, the full variable domain is: ETGVTQSPTHLIKTRGQQVTLRCSSQSGHNTVSWYQQALGQGPQFIFQYYREEENGRGNFPPRFSGLQFPNYSSELNVNALELDDSALYLCASSPRTGVGTDTQYFGPGTRLTVL.